A selection of T cell receptor beta chains follows, all from one sample in a study of monozygotic twins with cystic fibrosis. The assay was immunoSEQ multiplex PCR, and TCRdb's table has in-frame clones only and misses some. This sample has about 26,000 clones, with around 96% found just once. The sequenced sample consisted of blood. These receptors originate from a girl aged 2 to 10 with cystic fibrosis. Each CDR3 is given without its conserved first and last residue. Clone size is not always given. Where it is, it says once, few, many or a class for expanded clones.

size: .
V: TRBV6-1
J: TRBJ2-7
CDR3: ASSGGLYEQY

size: .
V: TRBV19
J: TRBJ2-2
CDR3: ASSIRALGDTGELF

size: .
V: TRBV5-1
J: TRBJ2-5
CDR3: ASSLVRSEETQY

size: once
V: TRBV4-1
J: TRBJ1-4
CDR3: ASSQEHGAWGGEKLF

size: .
V: TRBV28
J: TRBJ1-1
CDR3: ASRILPGTGGEAF

size: once
V: TRBV30
J: TRBJ2-7
CDR3: AWRRGSYEQY

size: .
V: TRBV25-1
J: TRBJ2-6
CDR3: ATLGGERTGANVLT

size: .
V: TRBV9
J: TRBJ2-3
CDR3: ASSVGGLATDTQY

size: .
V: TRBV7-2
J: TRBJ2-7
CDR3: ASSLVYEQY

size: .
V: TRBV9
J: TRBJ2-3
CDR3: ASNSGSTDTQY

size: .
V: TRBV10-1
J: TRBJ2-7
CDR3: ASSEQANSYEQY

size: .
V: TRBV5-6
J: TRBJ2-1
CDR3: ASSIVQGYNEQF

size: .
V: TRBV28
J: TRBJ1-5
CDR3: ASSFMGQGTNQPQH

size: once
V: TRBV5-1
J: TRBJ2-7
CDR3: ASSLVADSYEQY

size: .
V: TRBV4-2
J: TRBJ1-4
CDR3: ASSQMDPRGDEKLF

size: .
V: TRBV27
J: TRBJ2-7
CDR3: ATTLGGEQY

size: .
V: TRBV11-2
J: TRBJ1-1
CDR3: ASSTLQGKGTEAF

size: .
V: TRBV7-3
J: TRBJ2-7
CDR3: ASSLNVRDYEQY

size: .
V: TRBV10-1
J: TRBJ2-7
CDR3: ASKTPRARGETYYEQY

size: .
V: TRBV14
J: TRBJ2-7
CDR3: ASSQANDRGWGYEQY

size: .
V: TRBV7-9
J: TRBJ2-7
CDR3: ASSLEVGEEQY

size: .
V: TRBV6-6
J: TRBJ2-7
CDR3: ASSLTGYGSSDEQY

size: .
V: TRBV4-3
J: TRBJ2-1
CDR3: ASSQYGGGSYNEQF

size: .
V: TRBV19
J: TRBJ2-7
CDR3: ASRTRGSGMHEQY

size: .
V: TRBV7-5
J: TRBJ2-5
CDR3: ARSFWSGTSETQY

size: .
V: TRBV28
J: TRBJ1-5
CDR3: ASSFPPGQPPGWDNQPQH

size: .
V: TRBV30
J: TRBJ2-1
CDR3: AWKGTGLVRYNEQF

size: .
V: TRBV7-3
J: TRBJ2-2
CDR3: ASSLQGSITGELF

size: .
V: TRBV5-6
J: TRBJ2-2
CDR3: ASSSYRLSNTGELF

size: .
V: TRBV5-1
J: TRBJ2-7
CDR3: ASRGGAAYEQY

size: .
V: TRBV13
J: TRBJ2-7
CDR3: ASSSWYDLDEQY

size: once
V: TRBV27
J: TRBJ1-2
CDR3: ASSLTGTYGYT

size: .
V: TRBV6-6
J: TRBJ1-4
CDR3: ASSYSTGGNEKLF